One and the same sample provided the 5 T cell receptor beta chains below, sequenced in a study of blood T cell repertoires in COVID-19. Assay used: immunoSEQ multiplex PCR; TCRdb lists only in-frame clones, some missing. The table includes 150,000 to 200,000 clones, around 86% detected once. Sequencing used peripheral blood. Receptors were obtained from a man younger than 35 with acute or convalescent COVID-19.

This clone was seen only a few times. V usage is TRBV7-9 and J usage is TRBJ1-2; TRBD1 is a possible D gene (5 bases). Germline CDR1 is SEHNR and CDR2 is FQNEAQ (reference sequence). V was clipped by 5 bases and J by 10 bases, with 26 bases between them. CDR3 length: 16 residues. CDR3 sequence reads: CASSQVGRQLTMDYTF. DNA of the CDR3: TGTGCCAGCAGCCAGGTGGGCAGACAGTTAACTATGGACTACACCTTC.

The chain is built from TRBV6-5 and TRBJ1-3, with 7 bases fitting TRBD1. CDR3 length: 15 amino acids. J gave up 1 base and V 6 bases, and 6 bases lay outside the gene matches. Germline-derived CDR1 and CDR2 are MNHEY and SVGAGI. CDR3 sequence: CASRVDRVSGNTIYF. CDR3 coding DNA: TGTGCCAGCAGAGTCGACAGGGTGTCTGGAAACACCATATATTTT.

V is TRBV7-9 and J is TRBJ1-3; D is unclear. V was trimmed by 5 bases and J by 5 bases, leaving 10 bases between them. CDR3 length: 13 residues. Germline CDR1 SEHNR, CDR2 FQNEAQ (reference sequence). CDR3 bases: TGTGCCAGCAGCCCAAGAGCGAGAAACACCATATATTTT. It translates to CASSPRARNTIYF.

The rearrangement uses TRBV11-3 and TRBJ2-3, with unresolved D. Looked up from germline, CDR1 is SGHNT and CDR2 is YENEEA. This CDR3 comprises 12 residues. Trimming left V 5 bases short and J 5 bases short, with 8 bases between. CDR3 sequence (DNA): TGTGCCAGCAGCGTAGGTCTAGATACGCAGTATTTT. It is translated as CASSVGLDTQYF.

The table lists this clone with a count of one. The V and J genes are TRBV10-3 and TRBJ1-3; D is possibly TRBD1 (5 bases). Trimming pared 4 bases from V and 4 bases from J, leaving 8 bases between. Germline-derived CDR1 and CDR2 are ENHRY and SYGVKD. The CDR3 has 13 residues. In DNA form, the CDR3 reads TGTGCCATCAGTGCGGGGGGAGGAAACACCATATATTTT. The encoded protein is CAISAGGGNTIYF.